Listed below are T cell receptor beta chains from one sample, sequenced in a study of T cells after yellow fever vaccination. TCRdb used MiXCR to reprocess the 5' RACE reads, holding one entry per CDR3 protein. The sample yields 300,000 or so distinct CDR3 sequences, over 10% seen once. Here the sequenced sample was CD4+ T cells sorted from PBMCs, taken 45 days after the yellow fever booster vaccination. The receptors shown here come from a man aged 25 to 45 who received the YFV17D yellow fever vaccine. The CDR3 runs from the conserved cysteine through the conserved F or W. D genes are given only for firm matches. Expanded clones get a size class; other rows say once, few or many, or leave the size out.

size: NA
J: TRBJ2-1
D: NA
V: TRBV7-9
DNA: TGTGCCAGCAGCTTAGGCGGGACCAAATACAATGAGCAGTTCTTC
CDR3: CASSLGGTKYNEQFF

size: NA
J: TRBJ2-3
D: TRBD2
V: TRBV6-1
DNA: TGTGCCAGCAAGAGCGGGAGCCTGGTAGATACGAAGTATTTT
CDR3: CASKSGSLVDTKYF

size: few
J: TRBJ2-5
D: NA
V: TRBV10-3
DNA: TGTGCCATCAGTGCTCCTGAGGAGACCCAGTACTTC
CDR3: CAISAPEETQYF

size: many
J: TRBJ1-1
D: NA
V: TRBV7-2
DNA: TGTGCCAGCAGCGGAAGGGGGGGGCGTTTTTCTGAAGCTTTCTTT
CDR3: CASSGRGGRFSEAFF

size: NA
J: TRBJ2-7
D: NA
V: TRBV7-2
DNA: TGTGCCAGCAGCTTGATGCAGGATGCCTACGAGCAGTACTTC
CDR3: CASSLMQDAYEQYF

size: NA
J: TRBJ2-2
D: NA
V: TRBV7-2
DNA: TGTGCCAGCAGCTTAGATCTGCCCGGGGAGCTGTTTTTT
CDR3: CASSLDLPGELFF

size: NA
J: TRBJ1-2
D: NA
V: TRBV10-3
DNA: TGTGCCTGCCGGGAGTCGGGGGCAGACTATGGCTACACCTTC
CDR3: CACRESGADYGYTF

size: many
J: TRBJ2-7
D: TRBD1
V: TRBV7-2
DNA: TGTGCCAGCAGCTTAACCGGGACAGGCCTTCACGAGCAGTACTTC
CDR3: CASSLTGTGLHEQYF

size: few
J: TRBJ1-1
D: NA
V: TRBV3-1
DNA: TGTGCCAGCAGCCCCACCTACAGCGGGGCTGAAGCTTTCTTT
CDR3: CASSPTYSGAEAFF

size: few
J: TRBJ2-1
D: NA
V: TRBV28
DNA: TGTGCCAGCAGTACCCCGACGCGTCCCAATGAGCAGTTCTTC
CDR3: CASSTPTRPNEQFF

size: NA
J: TRBJ2-1
D: NA
V: TRBV12-3/TRBV12-4
DNA: TGTGCCAGCAGCCAAAACAGCGGGTTCCACAATGAGCAGTTCTTC
CDR3: CASSQNSGFHNEQFF

size: NA
J: TRBJ2-3
D: TRBD2
V: TRBV11-2
DNA: TGTGCCAGCACCCCTAGGACTAGCGGCACAGATACGCAGTATTTT
CDR3: CASTPRTSGTDTQYF

size: NA
J: TRBJ2-7
D: TRBD2
V: TRBV7-2
DNA: TGTGCCAGCAGCTCCTATGGGACTAGCAGCTACGAGCAGTACTTC
CDR3: CASSSYGTSSYEQYF

size: NA
J: TRBJ2-7
D: NA
V: TRBV6-2/TRBV6-3
DNA: TGTGCCAGCAGCCGTTCGTGGTCCTACGAGCAGTACTTC
CDR3: CASSRSWSYEQYF

size: few
J: TRBJ2-3
D: NA
V: TRBV12-3/TRBV12-4
DNA: TGTGCCAGCCTTGGAGGCGTAGATACGCAGTATTTT
CDR3: CASLGGVDTQYF

size: NA
J: TRBJ2-1
D: TRBD1
V: TRBV12-5
DNA: TGTGCTAGTGGCCCGGGACAGGGCTTCGATGAGCAGTTCTTC
CDR3: CASGPGQGFDEQFF

size: NA
J: TRBJ1-2
D: NA
V: TRBV4-2
DNA: TGTGCCAGCAGCCAAGAACTCATGGACTATGGCTACACCTTC
CDR3: CASSQELMDYGYTF